This TCR beta chain emerged from a study of shared clonotypes between healthy human individuals. General study results and limits: Sampling used blood alone; tissue repertoires probably differ.

Deep was the level used in running the assay. This table comes from immunoSEQ multiplex PCR, and its TCRdb copy is limited to in-frame clones, with some not included. The sample carries about 1.5 million clones, about 96% recorded once. Only one count was recorded for this clone. Antigen unknown. This CDR3 region has 15 residues. Trimming took off 0 bases at V and 3 bases at J, with 13 bases between the two ends. The germline CDR1 and CDR2 sequences are SGDLS and YYNGEE. Sequencing was carried out using naive CD4+ T cells sorted from blood. Subset meaning: CD45RA+ positively selected. The receptor was isolated from a man aged 30 to 39 in good health. The J gene is TRBJ2-7, the V gene TRBV9; possible D gene TRBD1, 6 bases. CDR3 sequence (DNA): TGTGCCAGCAGCGTAGCCGGGACACCCGACTACGAGCAGTACTTC. This codes for CASSVAGTPDYEQYF. The complete variable domain, with remaining parts taken from reference TRBV9 and TRBJ2-7, reads DSGVTQTPKHLITATGQRVTLRCSPRSGDLSVYWYQQSLDQGLQFLIQYYNGEERAKGNILERFSAQQFPDLHSELNLSSLELGDSALYFCASSVAGTPDYEQYFGPGTRLTVT.